Sequencing of this T cell receptor (beta chain) was carried out in a study of lymphopenia after photon versus proton radiotherapy. Germline-derived CDR1 and CDR2 are LNHDA and SQIVND (reference sequence). The CDR3 consists of 15 residues. V lost 4 bases to trimming and J lost 4 bases; unmatched junction nucleotides: 7. Libraries were prepared by immunoSEQ multiplex PCR; TCRdb keeps only in-frame clonotypes and omits some of them. The table includes just over 30,000 clones, around 94% detected once. The V and J genes are TRBV19 and TRBJ1-1; 9 nucleotides match TRBD1. This TCR came from a woman between 50 and 59 years old with cholangiocarcinoma. Sequencing was performed on peripheral blood, taken from a patient treated with photon-based radiotherapy. Here the CDR3 DNA reads TGTGCCAGTAGTACCCTCGGGACAGGGAGCACTGAAGCTTTCTTT. Translation gives CASSTLGTGSTEAFF.